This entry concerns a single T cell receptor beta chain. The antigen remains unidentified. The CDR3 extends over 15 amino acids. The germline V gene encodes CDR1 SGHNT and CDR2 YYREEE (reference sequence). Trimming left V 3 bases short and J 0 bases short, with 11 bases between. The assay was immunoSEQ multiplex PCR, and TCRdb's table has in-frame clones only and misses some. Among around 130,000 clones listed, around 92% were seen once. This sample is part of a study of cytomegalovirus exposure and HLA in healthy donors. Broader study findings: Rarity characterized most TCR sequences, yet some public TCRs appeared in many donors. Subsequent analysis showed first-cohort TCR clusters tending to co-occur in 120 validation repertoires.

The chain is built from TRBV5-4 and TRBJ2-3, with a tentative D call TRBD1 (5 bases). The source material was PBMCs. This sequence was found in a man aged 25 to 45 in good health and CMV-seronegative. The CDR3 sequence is CASSSRQSSTDTQYF. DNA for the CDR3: TGTGCCAGCAGCTCTAGACAGTCTAGCACAGATACGCAGTATTTT.